This TCR beta chain came from a study of shared clonotypes between healthy human individuals. Generated by immunoSEQ multiplex PCR, the TCRdb table keeps only in-frame clones and is missing some. The table records roughly 1,600,000 clones, around 98.5% of them present only once. CDR1 SGHRS and CDR2 YFSETQ come from the germline V gene. The V and J ends lost 7 bases and 9 bases respectively, with 23 bases between them. The CDR3 sequence is 15 residues long. This sequence originates from a man aged 25-45 years in good health. Sequencing was carried out using naive CD4+ T cells sorted from blood. Described subset: CD45RA+ positively selected. This chain connects TRBV5-1 to TRBJ2-1; the D gene is possibly TRBD2 (5 bases). In nucleotides, the CDR3 is TGCGCCAGCGAACCAGTTATCTCTTCTCGGGGTGAGCAGTTCTTC. Protein: CASEPVISSRGEQFF.